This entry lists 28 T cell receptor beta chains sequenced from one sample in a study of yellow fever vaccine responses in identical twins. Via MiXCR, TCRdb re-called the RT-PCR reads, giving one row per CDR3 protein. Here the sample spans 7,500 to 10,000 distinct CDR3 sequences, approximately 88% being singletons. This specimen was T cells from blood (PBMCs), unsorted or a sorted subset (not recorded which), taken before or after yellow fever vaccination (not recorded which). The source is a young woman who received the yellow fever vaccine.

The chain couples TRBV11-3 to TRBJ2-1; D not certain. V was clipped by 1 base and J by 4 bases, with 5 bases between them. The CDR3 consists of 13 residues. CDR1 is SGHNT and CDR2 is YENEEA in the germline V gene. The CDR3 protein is CASSLGTYNEQFF. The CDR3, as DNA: TGTGCCAGCAGCTTAGGCACGTACAATGAGCAGTTCTTC.

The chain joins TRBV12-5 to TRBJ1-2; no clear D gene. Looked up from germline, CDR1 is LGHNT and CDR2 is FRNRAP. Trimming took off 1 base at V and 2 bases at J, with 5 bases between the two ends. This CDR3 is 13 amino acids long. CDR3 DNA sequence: TGTGCTAGTGGTTTGGCTGGGAACTATGGCTACACCTTC. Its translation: CASGLAGNYGYTF.

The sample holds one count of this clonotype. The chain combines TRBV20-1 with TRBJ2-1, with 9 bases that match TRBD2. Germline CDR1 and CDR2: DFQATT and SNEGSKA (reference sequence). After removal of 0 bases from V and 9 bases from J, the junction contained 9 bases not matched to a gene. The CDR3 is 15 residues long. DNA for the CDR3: TGCAGTGCTAGAGATCGCAGCGGGAGGTGCACTGAGCAGTTCTTC. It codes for CSARDRSGRCTEQFF.

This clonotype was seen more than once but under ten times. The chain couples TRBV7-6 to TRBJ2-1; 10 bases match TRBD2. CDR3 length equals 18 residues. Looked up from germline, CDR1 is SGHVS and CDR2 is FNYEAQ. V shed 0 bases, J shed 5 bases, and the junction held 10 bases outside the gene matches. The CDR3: CASSLAKEREGNNNEQFF. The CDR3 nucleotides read TGTGCCAGCAGCTTAGCTAAGGAGCGGGAGGGAAATAACAATGAGCAGTTCTTC.

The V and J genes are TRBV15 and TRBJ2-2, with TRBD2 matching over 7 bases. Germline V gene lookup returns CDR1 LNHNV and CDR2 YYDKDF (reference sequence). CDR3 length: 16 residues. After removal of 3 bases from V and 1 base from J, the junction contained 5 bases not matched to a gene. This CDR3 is CATSRRRGGNTGELFF. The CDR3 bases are TGTGCCACCAGCAGGCGGCGCGGGGGGAACACCGGGGAGCTGTTTTTT.

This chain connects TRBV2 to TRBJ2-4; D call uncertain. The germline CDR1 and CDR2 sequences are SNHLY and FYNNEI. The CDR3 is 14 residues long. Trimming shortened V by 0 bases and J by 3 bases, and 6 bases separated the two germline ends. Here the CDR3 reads CASSEAQGKNIQYF. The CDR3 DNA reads TGTGCCAGCAGTGAAGCGCAAGGCAAAAACATTCAGTACTTC.

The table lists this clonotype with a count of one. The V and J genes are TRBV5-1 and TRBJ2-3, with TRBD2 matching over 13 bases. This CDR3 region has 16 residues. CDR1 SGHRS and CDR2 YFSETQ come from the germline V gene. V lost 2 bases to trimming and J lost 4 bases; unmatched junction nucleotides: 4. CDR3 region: CASSFRTSGSPDTQYF. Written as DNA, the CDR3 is TGCGCCAGCAGCTTTAGGACTAGCGGGAGCCCAGATACGCAGTATTTT.

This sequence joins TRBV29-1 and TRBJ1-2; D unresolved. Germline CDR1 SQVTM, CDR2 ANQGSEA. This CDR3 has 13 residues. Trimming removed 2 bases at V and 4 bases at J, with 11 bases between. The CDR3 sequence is CSVERRLSYGYTF. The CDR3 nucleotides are TGCAGCGTTGAAAGACGACTTTCCTATGGCTACACCTTC.

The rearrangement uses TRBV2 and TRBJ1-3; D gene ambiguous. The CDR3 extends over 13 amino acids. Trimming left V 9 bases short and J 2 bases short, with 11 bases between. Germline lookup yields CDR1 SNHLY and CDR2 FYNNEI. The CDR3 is CASRGPAGNTIYF. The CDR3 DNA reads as TGTGCCAGTCGGGGTCCCGCTGGAAACACCATATATTTT. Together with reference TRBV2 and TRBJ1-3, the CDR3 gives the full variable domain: EPEVTQTPSHQVTQMGQEVILRCVPISNHLYFYWYRQILGQKVEFLVSFYNNEISEKSEIFDDQFSVERPDGSNFTLKIRSTKLEDSAMYFCASRGPAGNTIYFGEGSWLTVV.

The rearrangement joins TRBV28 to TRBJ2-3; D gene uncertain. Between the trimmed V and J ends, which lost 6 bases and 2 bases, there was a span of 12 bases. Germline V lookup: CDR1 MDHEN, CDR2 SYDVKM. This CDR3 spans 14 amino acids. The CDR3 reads CASSRAPDTDTQYF. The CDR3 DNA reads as TGTGCCAGCAGCCGAGCCCCGGACACAGATACGCAGTATTTT.

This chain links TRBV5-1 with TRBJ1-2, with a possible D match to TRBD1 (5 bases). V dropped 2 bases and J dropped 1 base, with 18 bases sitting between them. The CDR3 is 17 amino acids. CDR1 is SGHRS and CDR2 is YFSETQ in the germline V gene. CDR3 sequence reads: CASSFTGSPRGNYGYTF. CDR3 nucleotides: TGCGCCAGCAGCTTCACCGGGAGTCCGAGGGGTAACTATGGCTACACCTTC. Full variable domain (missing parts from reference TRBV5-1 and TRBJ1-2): KAGVTQTPRYLIKTRGQQVTLSCSPISGHRSVSWYQQTPGQGLQFLFEYFSETQRNKGNFPGRFSGRQFSNSRSEMNVSTLELGDSALYLCASSFTGSPRGNYGYTFGSGTRLTVV.

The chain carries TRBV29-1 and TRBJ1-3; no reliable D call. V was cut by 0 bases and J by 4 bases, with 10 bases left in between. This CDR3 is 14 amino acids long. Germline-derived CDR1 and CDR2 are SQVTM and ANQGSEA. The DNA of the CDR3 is TGCAGCGTTGAAGAAACCGGGGTAGGAAACACCATATATTTT. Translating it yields CSVEETGVGNTIYF.

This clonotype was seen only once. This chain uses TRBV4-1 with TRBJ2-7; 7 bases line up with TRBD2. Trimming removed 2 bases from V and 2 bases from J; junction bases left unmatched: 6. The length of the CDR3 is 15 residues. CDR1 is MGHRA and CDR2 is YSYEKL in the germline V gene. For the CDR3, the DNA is TGCGCCAGCAGCCAACTCCTAGCGGATACCTACGAGCAGTACTTC. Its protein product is CASSQLLADTYEQYF.

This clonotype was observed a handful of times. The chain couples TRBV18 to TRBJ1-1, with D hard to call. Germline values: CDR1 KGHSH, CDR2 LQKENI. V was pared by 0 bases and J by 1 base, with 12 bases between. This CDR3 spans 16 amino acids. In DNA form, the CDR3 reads TGTGCCAGCTCACCACCGACGAGCCCCCAGAACACTGAAGCTTTCTTT. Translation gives CASSPPTSPQNTEAFF.

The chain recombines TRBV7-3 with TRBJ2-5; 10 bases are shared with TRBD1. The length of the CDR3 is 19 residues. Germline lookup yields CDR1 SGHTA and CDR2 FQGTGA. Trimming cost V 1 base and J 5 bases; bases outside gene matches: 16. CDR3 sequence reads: CASSLIFRGQGTEGETQYF. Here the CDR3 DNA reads TGTGCCAGCAGCTTAATATTTCGGGGACAGGGGACGGAGGGGGAGACCCAGTACTTC.

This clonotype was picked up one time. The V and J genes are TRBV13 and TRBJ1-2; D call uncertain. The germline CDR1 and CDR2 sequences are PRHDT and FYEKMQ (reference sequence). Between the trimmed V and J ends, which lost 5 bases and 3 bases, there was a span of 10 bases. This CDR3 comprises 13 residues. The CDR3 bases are TGTGCCAGCAGCGGAAGGGTAGACTATGGCTACACCTTC. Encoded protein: CASSGRVDYGYTF. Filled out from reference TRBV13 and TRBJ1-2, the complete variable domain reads AAGVIQSPRHLIKEKRETATLKCYPIPRHDTVYWYQQGPGQDPQFLISFYEKMQSDKGSIPDRFSAQQFSDYHSELNMSSLELGDSALYFCASSGRVDYGYTFGSGTRLTVV.

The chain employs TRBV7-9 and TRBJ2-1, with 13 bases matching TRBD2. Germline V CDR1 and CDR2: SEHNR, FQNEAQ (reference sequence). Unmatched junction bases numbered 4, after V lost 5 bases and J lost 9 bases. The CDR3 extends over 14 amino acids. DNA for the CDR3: TGTGCCAGCAGCCCGGGACTAGCGGGAACTGAGCAGTTCTTC. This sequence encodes CASSPGLAGTEQFF.

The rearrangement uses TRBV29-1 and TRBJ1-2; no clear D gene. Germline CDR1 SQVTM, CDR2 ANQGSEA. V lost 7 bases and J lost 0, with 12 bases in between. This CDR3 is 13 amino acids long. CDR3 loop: CSAKEFSNYGYTF. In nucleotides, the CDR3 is TGCAGCGCCAAGGAGTTCTCTAACTATGGCTACACCTTC. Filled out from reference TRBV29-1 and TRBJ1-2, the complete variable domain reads SAVISQKPSRDICQRGTSLTIQCQVDSQVTMMFWYRQQPGQSLTLIATANQGSEATYESGFVIDKFPISRPNLTFSTLTVSNMSPEDSSIYLCSAKEFSNYGYTFGSGTRLTVV.

CDR3 nucleotides: TGCGCCAGCAGCCAAGACCCCGTGGAGCAGTACTTC. Its protein is CASSQDPVEQYF. This sequence joins TRBV4-1 and TRBJ2-7; D gene unclear. Trimming took off 0 bases at V and 7 bases at J, with 7 bases between the two ends. In germline, CDR1 is MGHRA, CDR2 YSYEKL. CDR3 length: 12 residues.

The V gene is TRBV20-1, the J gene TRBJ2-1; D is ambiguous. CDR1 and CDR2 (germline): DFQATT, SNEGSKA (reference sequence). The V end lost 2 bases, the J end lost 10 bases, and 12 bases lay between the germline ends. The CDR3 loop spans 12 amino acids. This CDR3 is CSARHLPGEQFF. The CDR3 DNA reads TGCAGTGCTAGACACCTCCCCGGGGAGCAGTTCTTC.

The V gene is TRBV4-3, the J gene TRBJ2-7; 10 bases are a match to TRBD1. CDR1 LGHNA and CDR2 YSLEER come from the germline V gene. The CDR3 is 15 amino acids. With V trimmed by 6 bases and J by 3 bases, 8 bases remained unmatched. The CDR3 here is CASRRTGTGDYEQYF. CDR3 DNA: TGCGCCAGCAGACGAACCGGGACAGGGGACTACGAGCAGTACTTC.

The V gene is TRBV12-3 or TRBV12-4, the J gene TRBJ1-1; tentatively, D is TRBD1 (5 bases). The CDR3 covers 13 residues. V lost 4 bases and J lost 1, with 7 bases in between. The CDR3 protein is CASSSGGNTEAFF. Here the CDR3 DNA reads TGTGCCAGCAGTTCCGGGGGGAACACTGAAGCTTTCTTT.

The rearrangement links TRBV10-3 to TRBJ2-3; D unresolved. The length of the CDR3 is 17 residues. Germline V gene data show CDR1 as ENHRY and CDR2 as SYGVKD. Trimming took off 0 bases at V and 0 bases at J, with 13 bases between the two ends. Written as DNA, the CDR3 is TGTGCCATCAGTGAGTCATCGGCAGCCGTTAGCACAGATACGCAGTATTTT. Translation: CAISESSAAVSTDTQYF.

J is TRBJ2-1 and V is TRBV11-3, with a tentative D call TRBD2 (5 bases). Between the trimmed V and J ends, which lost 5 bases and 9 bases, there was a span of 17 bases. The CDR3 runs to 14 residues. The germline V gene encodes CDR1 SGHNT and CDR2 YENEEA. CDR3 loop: CASSLHRDLLEQFF. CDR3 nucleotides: TGTGCCAGCAGCCTCCACCGGGATTTACTTGAGCAGTTCTTC.

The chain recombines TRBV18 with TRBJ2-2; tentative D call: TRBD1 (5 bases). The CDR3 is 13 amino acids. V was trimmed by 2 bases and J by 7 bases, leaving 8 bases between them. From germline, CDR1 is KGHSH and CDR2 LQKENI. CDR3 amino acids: CASSPTGGGELFF. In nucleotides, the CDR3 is TGTGCCAGCTCACCAACAGGCGGCGGGGAGCTGTTTTTT.

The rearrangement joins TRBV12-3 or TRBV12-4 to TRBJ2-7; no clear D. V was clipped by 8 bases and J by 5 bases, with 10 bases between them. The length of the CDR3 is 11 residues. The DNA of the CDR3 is TGTGCCAGCGCCCGATCGGACGAGCAGTACTTC. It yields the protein CASARSDEQYF.

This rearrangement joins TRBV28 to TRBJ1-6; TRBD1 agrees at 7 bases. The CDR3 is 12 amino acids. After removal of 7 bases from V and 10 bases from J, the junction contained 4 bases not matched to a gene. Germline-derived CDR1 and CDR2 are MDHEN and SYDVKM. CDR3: CASIKTGSPLHF. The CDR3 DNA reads TGTGCCAGCATTAAGACAGGGTCACCCCTCCACTTT.

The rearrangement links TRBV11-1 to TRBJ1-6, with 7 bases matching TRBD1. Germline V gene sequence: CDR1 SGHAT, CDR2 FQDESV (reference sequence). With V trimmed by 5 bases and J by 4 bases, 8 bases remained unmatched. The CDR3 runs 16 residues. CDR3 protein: CASSERQGAYNSPLHF. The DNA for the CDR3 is TGTGCCAGCAGCGAACGACAGGGAGCTTATAATTCACCCCTCCACTTT.